This record concerns one TCR beta chain sequence. Its cognate antigen has yet to be identified. Base qualities are not at hand, and no much larger clone is one base apart. The data stem from a study of T cell responses to AZD1222 COVID-19 vaccine (dated by TCRdb to the early 2020s). Looking at the study overall: AZD1222 recipients given second doses at about 4 weeks or at about 12 weeks were pooled, since spike-specific TCR depth and breadth were not found to differ between the two schedules. Trial participants were enrolled by age into 18-55, 56-69 and 70-plus year subgroups, with roughly 160, 29 and 62 TCR-sequenced participants respectively. A total of 230 to 250 trial participants underwent TCR sequencing, of whom about 200 received two doses of AZD1222 and roughly 25 received two doses of the MenACWY control vaccine. What the work shows at the level of the full study, not this receptor alone: No day 14 peak-response samples were available, so repertoires were characterized only after the peak T cell response. After two AZD1222 doses, both the breadth and the depth of spike-specific TCRs were significantly higher than at day 0 and than in MenACWY recipients. Participants were mostly white British, with more females than males. The authors suggested clonal diversity may have been underestimated. Nearly half of unique spike-specific TCRs reportedly recognized epitopes outside regions mutated in the B.1.351 and B.1.1.7 variants. The whole spike protein was spanned by vaccine-associated CD4 TCRs, and dominant responses were seen in regions 160-218 and 743-854. The 56-69-year group was small, and its depth increase did not reach significance, likely because of low power. Conclusions about previously exposed vaccinees were limited because only a handful of AZD1222 recipients were SARS-CoV-2 seropositive at baseline.

The time point label corresponds to: baseline before first vaccination. Vaccinee samples came from UK trials COV001 and COV002, including a single-blind randomized controlled phase 2/3 trial of AZD1222 (ChAdOx1 nCoV-19) in healthy adults. For TCRbeta chain sequencing, PBMC samples from trial participants were taken at day 0 and at day 28 after the second dose. From V the trimming removes 0 bases and from J it removes 1 base, while the gene matches leave 4 bases of the junction unaccounted for. As encoded in the germline V gene, CDR1 is SGDLS while CDR2 is YYNGEE. The CDR3 covers 17 residues, taking in both the cysteine and the phenylalanine. Only the CDR3 part of the read is kept: 51 bases, read in frame from the first base. The CDR3 regions of human TCRbeta chains were analyzed by immunosequencing. On the study's bioinformatics: Repertoire TCRs were matched against a reference library of SARS-CoV-2-specific TCRs generated with the MIRA antigen-specificity platform. Breadth meant the fraction of unique TCRs that were SARS-CoV-2-associated, whereas depth meant the fraction of total T cells that were SARS-CoV-2-associated. Using the MIRA data, each spike-specific TCR was mapped to the spike region that the TCR reacts to and placed in a CD4 or CD8 class. Log10-transformed breadth and depth values were compared by one-way ANOVA with Sidak's multiple comparisons tests. TCRdb's version of the immuneACCESS table is confined to in-frame rearrangements and falls short of the full clone set. An unresolved V gene accounts for under half of the shortfall where checked; the remainder is of unknown origin. V and J calls and clone size are copied from that table; D and trimming were computed from the DNA. The sample table shows 90,000 to 110,000 clones, and more than 70% are seen once. The top ten clones comprise about 9.1% of the sample.

The sequenced sample was peripheral blood, obtained on day 0 of AZD1222 vaccination. The chain is made from TRBV9 and TRBJ2-2, and TRBD2 matches 9 of the central bases. This TCR derives from an adult in good health. CDR3 sequence: CASSVVVSGRNTGELFF. The DNA is TGTGCCAGCAGCGTAGTGGTTAGCGGGAGGAACACCGGGGAGCTGTTTTTT.